The 6 T cell receptor beta chains presented below share a single source sample, sequenced in a study of CD4 T cells in relation to SARS-CoV-2 and coronaviruses. Repertoires were generated with immunoSEQ multiplex PCR, while TCRdb's copy carries only in-frame clones and drops some. In the table there are tens of thousands of clones, 70% to 90% of which are singletons. The sample consisted of memory CD4+ T cells from PBMCs. These receptors were taken from an adult with COVID-19.

The CDR3, as DNA: TGTGCCAGCAGCTTCCAGGGCTCTGGGGCCAACGTCCTGACTTTC. Protein product: CASSFQGSGANVLTF. The gene calls are TRBV5-6 and TRBJ2-6, with D possibly TRBD1 on 5 matching bases. The CDR3 sequence is 15 residues long. Germline lookup yields CDR1 SGHDT and CDR2 YYEEEE. V was clipped by 2 bases and J by 0 bases, with 6 bases between them.

This chain links TRBV2 with TRBJ1-1; D remains unclear. The CDR3 extends over 14 amino acids. Trimming left V 5 bases short and J 5 bases short, with 15 bases between. Per the germline V gene, CDR1 is SNHLY and CDR2 is FYNNEI. CDR3 DNA: TGTGCCAGCAGTCTCAAGGTCTGGAGGACTGAAGCTTTCTTT. Protein product: CASSLKVWRTEAFF.

The chain uses TRBV7-9 and TRBJ2-5; D tentatively reads TRBD1 or TRBD2 (6 bases each). This CDR3 has 14 amino acids. The ends were cut back, 5 bases at V and 1 base at J, with 11 bases in the middle. Germline V gives CDR1 SEHNR, CDR2 FQNEAQ (reference sequence). The CDR3 coding sequence is TGTGCCAGCAGCCTAGGGGGGATCCAAGAGACCCAGTACTTC. As protein: CASSLGGIQETQYF.

This clone was detected only a few times. The chain couples TRBV28 to TRBJ1-1; 9 nucleotides match TRBD1. Germline V gives CDR1 MDHEN, CDR2 SYDVKM. The CDR3 covers 15 residues. Trimming removed 7 bases from V and 8 bases from J; junction bases left unmatched: 14. For the CDR3, the DNA is TGTGCCAGCATGGGTCCCCAGGACAGGGGAGAGGAAGCTTTCTTT. Translating it yields CASMGPQDRGEEAFF.

V is TRBV9 and J is TRBJ2-1; D gene ambiguous. V was clipped by 1 base and J by 6 bases, with 5 bases between them. Germline values: CDR1 SGDLS, CDR2 YYNGEE. The CDR3 is 12 amino acids. The CDR3 protein is CASSVTFNEQFF. CDR3 nucleotide sequence: TGTGCCAGCAGCGTAACTTTCAATGAGCAGTTCTTC.

CDR3 amino acids: CASTDLFSGNTIYF. CDR3 bases: TGTGCCAGCACCGATCTTTTCTCTGGAAACACCATATATTTT. The chain links TRBV9 to TRBJ1-3; no clear D. Germline V gene data show CDR1 as SGDLS and CDR2 as YYNGEE. CDR3 length equals 14 residues. Trimming removed 6 bases at V and 0 bases at J, with 10 bases between.